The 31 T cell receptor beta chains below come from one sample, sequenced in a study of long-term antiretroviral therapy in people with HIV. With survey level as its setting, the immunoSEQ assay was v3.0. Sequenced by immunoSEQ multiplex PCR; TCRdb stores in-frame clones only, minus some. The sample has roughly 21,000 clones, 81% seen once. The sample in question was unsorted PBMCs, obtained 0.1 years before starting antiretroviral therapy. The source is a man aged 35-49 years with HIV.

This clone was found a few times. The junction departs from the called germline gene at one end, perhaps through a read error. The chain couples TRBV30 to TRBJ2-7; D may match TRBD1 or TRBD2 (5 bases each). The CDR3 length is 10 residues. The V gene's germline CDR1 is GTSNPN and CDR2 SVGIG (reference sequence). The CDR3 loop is CACLGTDLDF. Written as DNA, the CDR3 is TGTGCCTGCCTTGGGACGGACCTGGACTTC.

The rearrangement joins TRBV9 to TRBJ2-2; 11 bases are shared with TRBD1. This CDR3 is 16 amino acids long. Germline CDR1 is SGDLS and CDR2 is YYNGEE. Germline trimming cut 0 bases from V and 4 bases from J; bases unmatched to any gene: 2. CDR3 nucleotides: TGTGCCAGCAGCGTAGCGGGACAGGGGGGCACCGGGGAGCTGTTTTTT. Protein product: CASSVAGQGGTGELFF.

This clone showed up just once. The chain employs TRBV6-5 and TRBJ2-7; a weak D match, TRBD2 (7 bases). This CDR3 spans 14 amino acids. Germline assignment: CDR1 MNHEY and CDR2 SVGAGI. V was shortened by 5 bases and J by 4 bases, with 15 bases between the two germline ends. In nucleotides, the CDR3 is TGTGCCAGCAGTAGACCCGGGGGGCGGTACGAGCAGTACTTC. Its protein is CASSRPGGRYEQYF.

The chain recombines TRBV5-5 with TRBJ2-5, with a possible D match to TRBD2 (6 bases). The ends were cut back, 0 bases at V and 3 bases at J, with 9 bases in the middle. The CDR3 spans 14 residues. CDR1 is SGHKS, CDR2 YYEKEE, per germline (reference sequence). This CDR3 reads CASSLAGVEETQYF. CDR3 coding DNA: TGTGCCAGCAGCTTGGCGGGGGTCGAAGAGACCCAGTACTTC.

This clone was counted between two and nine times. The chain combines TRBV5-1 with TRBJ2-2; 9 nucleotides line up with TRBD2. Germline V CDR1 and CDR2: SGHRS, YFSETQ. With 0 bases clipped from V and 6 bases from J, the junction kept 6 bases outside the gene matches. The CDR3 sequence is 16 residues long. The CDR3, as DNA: TGCGCCAGCAGCTTGGGTGTAGCGGGAGAACCCGGGGAGCTGTTTTTT. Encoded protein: CASSLGVAGEPGELFF.

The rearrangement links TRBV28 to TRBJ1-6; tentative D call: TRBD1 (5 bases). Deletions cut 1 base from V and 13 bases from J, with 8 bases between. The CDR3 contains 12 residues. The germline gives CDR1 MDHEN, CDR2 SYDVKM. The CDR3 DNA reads TGTGCCAGCAGTTTATCAGGGCGTCCCCTCCACTTT. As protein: CASSLSGRPLHF.

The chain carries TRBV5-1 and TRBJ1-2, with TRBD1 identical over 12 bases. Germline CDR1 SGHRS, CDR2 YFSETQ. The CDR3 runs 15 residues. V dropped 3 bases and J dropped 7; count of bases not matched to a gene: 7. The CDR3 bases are TGCGCCAGCAGCTCACCCGGGACAGGGGGCTCTGGCTACACCTTC. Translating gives CASSSPGTGGSGYTF.

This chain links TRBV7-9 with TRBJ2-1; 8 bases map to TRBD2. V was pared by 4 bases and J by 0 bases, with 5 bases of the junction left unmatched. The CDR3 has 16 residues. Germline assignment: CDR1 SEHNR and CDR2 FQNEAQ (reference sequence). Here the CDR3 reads CASSSSSGSSYNEQFF. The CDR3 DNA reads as TGTGCCAGCAGCTCGAGCAGCGGGAGCTCCTACAATGAGCAGTTCTTC.

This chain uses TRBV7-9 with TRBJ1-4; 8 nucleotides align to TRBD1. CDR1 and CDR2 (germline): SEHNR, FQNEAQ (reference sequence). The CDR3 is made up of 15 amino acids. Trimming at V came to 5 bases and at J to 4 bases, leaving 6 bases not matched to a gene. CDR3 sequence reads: CASSPGTGFNEKLFF. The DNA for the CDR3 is TGTGCCAGCAGCCCCGGGACAGGATTTAATGAAAAACTGTTTTTT.

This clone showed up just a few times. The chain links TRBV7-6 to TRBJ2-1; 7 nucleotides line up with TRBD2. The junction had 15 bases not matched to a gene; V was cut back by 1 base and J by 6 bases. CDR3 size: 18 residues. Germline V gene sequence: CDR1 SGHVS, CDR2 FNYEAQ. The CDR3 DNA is TGTGCCAGCAGCTTAGATGGCGCGGGGGATTACGGGGGCAATGAGCAGTTCTTC. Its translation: CASSLDGAGDYGGNEQFF.

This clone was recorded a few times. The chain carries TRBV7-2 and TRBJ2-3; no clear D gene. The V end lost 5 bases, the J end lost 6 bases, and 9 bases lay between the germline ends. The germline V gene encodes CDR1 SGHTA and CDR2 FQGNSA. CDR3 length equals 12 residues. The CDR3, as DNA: TGTGCCAGCAGCCCCGGTGGGGATACGCAGTATTTT. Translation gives CASSPGGDTQYF.

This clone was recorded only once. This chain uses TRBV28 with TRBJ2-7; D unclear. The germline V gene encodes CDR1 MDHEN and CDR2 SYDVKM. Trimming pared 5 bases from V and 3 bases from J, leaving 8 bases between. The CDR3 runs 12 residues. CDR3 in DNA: TGTGCCAGCAGTCCTGATCGCTACGAGCAGTACTTC. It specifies CASSPDRYEQYF.

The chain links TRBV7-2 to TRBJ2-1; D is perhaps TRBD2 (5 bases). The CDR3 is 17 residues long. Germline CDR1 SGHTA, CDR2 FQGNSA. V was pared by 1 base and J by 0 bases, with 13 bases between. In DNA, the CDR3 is TGTGCCAGCAGCTTAGGGCTAGCACTGAGCTCCTACAATGAGCAGTTCTTC. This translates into CASSLGLALSSYNEQFF.

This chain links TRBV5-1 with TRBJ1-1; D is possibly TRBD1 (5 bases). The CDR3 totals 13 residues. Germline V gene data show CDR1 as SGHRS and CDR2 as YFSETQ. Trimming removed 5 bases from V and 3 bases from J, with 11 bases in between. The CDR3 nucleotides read TGCGCCAGCAGGCCAGACAGCTACACTGAAGCTTTCTTT. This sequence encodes CASRPDSYTEAFF.

The CDR3 region is CASRDRGSNEKLFF. The CDR3 DNA follows: TGTGCCAGCAGGGACAGGGGATCTAATGAAAAACTGTTTTTT. The gene calls are TRBV2 and TRBJ1-4; 9 positions match TRBD1. CDR1 and CDR2 from the germline V gene are SNHLY and FYNNEI. The CDR3 contains 14 residues. J lost 3 bases, V lost 6 bases, and 2 bases had no gene match.

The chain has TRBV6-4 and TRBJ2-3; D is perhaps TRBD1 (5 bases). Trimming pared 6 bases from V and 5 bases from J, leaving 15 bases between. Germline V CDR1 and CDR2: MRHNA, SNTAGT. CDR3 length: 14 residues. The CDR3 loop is CASSLTGTGDTQYF. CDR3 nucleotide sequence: TGTGCCAGCAGCCTAACAGGAACCGGAGATACGCAGTATTTT.

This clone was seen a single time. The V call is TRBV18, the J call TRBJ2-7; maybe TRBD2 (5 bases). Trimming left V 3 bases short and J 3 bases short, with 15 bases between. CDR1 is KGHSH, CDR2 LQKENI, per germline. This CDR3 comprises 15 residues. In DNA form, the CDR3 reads TGTGCCAGCTCACCTAAGGGAGAATCAATCTACGAGCAGTACTTC. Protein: CASSPKGESIYEQYF.

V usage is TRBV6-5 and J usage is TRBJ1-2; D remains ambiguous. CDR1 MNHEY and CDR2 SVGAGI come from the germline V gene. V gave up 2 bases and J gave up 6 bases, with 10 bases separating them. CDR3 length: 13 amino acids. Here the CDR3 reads CASSYQAGHGYTF. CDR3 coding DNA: TGTGCCAGCAGTTACCAGGCCGGGCATGGCTACACCTTC.

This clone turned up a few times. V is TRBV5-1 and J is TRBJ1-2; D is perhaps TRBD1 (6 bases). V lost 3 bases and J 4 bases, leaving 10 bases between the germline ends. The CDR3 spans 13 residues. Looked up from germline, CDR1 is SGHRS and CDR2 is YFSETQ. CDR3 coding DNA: TGCGCCAGCAGCTGGGACAACTTCTATGGCTACACCTTC. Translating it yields CASSWDNFYGYTF.

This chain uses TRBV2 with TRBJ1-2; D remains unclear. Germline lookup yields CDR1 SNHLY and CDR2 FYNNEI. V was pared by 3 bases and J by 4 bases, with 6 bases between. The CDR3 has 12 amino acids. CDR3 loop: CASSDGGYGYTF. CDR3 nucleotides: TGTGCCAGCAGTGATGGAGGCTATGGCTACACCTTC.

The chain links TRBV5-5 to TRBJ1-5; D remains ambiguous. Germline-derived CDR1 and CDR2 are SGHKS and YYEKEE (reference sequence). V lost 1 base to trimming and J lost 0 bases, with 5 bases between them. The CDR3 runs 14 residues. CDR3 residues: CASSLTTSNQPQHF. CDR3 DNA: TGTGCCAGCAGCTTGACAACTAGCAATCAGCCCCAGCATTTT.

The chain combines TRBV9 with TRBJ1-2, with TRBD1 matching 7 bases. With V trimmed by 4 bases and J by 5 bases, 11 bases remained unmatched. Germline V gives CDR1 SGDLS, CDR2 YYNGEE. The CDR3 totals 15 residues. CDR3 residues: CASSPMGTAVYGYTF. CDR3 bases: TGTGCCAGCAGCCCTATGGGGACAGCTGTATATGGCTACACCTTC. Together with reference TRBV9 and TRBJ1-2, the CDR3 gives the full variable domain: DSGVTQTPKHLITATGQRVTLRCSPRSGDLSVYWYQQSLDQGLQFLIQYYNGEERAKGNILERFSAQQFPDLHSELNLSSLELGDSALYFCASSPMGTAVYGYTFGSGTRLTVV.

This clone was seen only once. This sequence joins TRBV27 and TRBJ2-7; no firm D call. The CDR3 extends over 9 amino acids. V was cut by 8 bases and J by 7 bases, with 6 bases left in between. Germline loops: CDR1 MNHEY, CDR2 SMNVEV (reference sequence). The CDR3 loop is CASGREQYF. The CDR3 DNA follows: TGTGCCAGCGGGCGTGAGCAGTACTTC.

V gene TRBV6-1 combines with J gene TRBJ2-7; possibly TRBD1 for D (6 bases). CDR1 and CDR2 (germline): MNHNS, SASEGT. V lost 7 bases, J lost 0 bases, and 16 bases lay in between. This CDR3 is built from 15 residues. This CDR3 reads CASTFDRSFSYEQYF. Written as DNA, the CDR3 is TGTGCCAGCACCTTTGACAGGTCTTTCTCCTACGAGCAGTACTTC.

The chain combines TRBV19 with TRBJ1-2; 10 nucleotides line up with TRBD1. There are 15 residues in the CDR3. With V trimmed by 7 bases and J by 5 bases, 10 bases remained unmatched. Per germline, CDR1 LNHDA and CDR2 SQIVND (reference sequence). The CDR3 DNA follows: TGTGCCAGTACATTCCTCGGGACAGGGGATTATGGCTACACCTTC. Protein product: CASTFLGTGDYGYTF.

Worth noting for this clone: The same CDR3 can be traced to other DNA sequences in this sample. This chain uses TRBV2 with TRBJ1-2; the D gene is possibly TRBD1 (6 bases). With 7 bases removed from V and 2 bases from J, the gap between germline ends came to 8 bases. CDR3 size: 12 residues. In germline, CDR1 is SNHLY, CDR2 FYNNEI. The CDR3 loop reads CASTGENYGYTF. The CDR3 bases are TGTGCCAGCACAGGGGAAAACTATGGCTACACCTTC.

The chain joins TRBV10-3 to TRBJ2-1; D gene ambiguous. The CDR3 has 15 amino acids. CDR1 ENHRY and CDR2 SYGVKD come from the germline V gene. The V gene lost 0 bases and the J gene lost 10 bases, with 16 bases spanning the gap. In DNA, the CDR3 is TGTGCCATCAGTGAGTCGAATCCCCGGTCAGGAGAGCAGTTCTTC. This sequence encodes CAISESNPRSGEQFF.

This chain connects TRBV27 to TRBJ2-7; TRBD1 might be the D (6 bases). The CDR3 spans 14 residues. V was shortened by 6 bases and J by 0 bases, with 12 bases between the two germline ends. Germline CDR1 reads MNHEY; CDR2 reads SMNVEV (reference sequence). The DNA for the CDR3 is TGTGCCAGCAGAACACAGGGATACTCCTACGAGCAGTACTTC. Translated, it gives CASRTQGYSYEQYF.

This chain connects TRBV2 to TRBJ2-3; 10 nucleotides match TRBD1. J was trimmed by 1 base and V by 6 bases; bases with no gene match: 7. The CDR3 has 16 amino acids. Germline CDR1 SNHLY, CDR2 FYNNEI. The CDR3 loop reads CASSGRGTGGTDTQYF. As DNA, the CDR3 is TGTGCCAGCAGCGGGCGCGGGACAGGGGGCACAGATACGCAGTATTTT. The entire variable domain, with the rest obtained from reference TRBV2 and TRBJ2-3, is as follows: EPEVTQTPSHQVTQMGQEVILRCVPISNHLYFYWYRQILGQKVEFLVSFYNNEISEKSEIFDDQFSVERPDGSNFTLKIRSTKLEDSAMYFCASSGRGTGGTDTQYFGPGTRLTVL.

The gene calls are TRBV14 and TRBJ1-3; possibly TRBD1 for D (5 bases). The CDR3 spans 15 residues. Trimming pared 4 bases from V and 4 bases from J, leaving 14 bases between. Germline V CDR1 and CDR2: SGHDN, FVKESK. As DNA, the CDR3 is TGTGCCAGCAGCCGCCTTCGGGGGGACGGAAACACCATATATTTT. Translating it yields CASSRLRGDGNTIYF.

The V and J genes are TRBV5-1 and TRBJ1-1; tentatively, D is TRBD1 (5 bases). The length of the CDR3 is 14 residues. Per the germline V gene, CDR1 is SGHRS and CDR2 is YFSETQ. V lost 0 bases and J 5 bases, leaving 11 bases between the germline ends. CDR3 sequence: CASSLEGQGTEAFF. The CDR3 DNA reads TGCGCCAGCAGCTTGGAGGGGCAGGGTACTGAAGCTTTCTTT.